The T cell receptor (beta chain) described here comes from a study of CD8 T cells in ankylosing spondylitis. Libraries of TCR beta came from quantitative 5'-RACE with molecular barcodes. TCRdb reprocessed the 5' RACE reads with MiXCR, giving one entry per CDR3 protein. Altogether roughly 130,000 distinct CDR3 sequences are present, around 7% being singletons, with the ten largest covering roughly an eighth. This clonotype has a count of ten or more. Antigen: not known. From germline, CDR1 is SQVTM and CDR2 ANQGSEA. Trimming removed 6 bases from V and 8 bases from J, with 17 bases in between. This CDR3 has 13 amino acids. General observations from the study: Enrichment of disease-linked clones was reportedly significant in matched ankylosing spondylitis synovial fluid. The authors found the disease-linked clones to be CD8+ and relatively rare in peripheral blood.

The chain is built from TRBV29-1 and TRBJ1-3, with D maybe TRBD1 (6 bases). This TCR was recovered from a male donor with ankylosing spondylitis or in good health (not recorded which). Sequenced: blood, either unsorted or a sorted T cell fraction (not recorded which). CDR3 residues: CSVGPWPGDTIYF. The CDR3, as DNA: TGCAGCGTGGGACCCTGGCCAGGGGACACCATATATTTT.